This T cell receptor beta chain came from a study of human T cells and chemical hapten exposure. The germline V gene encodes CDR1 LGHDT and CDR2 YNNKEL (reference sequence). V was pared by 3 bases and J by 2 bases, with 20 bases between. The CDR3 sequence is 17 residues long. This clonotype was detected ten times or more. Time point meaning: healthy volunteer bleed at 2 weeks. Total RNA was extracted from unfractionated whole blood. The study's library attached unique molecular identifiers to single cDNA molecules. Methods used by the authors: Sample TCR counts, which ranged from about 23,224 to 690,600, had a median of around 96,000. TCRdb reprocessed the RACE reads with MiXCR, giving one entry per CDR3 protein. The V and J calls shown here were made by TCRdb, not taken from the authors' results. Of 45,000 or so distinct CDR3 sequences listed, 4.4% are singletons.

The chain couples TRBV3-1 to TRBJ2-7; D might be TRBD1 or TRBD2, each matching 6 bases. This TCR derives from a human donor in good health. Some clones in this sample may be carry-over from other donors' samples. The sequenced material came from whole blood. The CDR3: CASSHVWGGGGTYEQYF. The CDR3 region has the DNA TGTGCCAGCAGCCATGTCTGGGGTGGAGGGGGTACCTACGAGCAGTACTTC.